This TCR beta chain was observed in a study of T cell responses to AZD1222 COVID-19 vaccine. As for the study in general: Some second doses came at about 4 weeks and others at about 12 weeks; these were pooled. Broader study findings: Within unmutated variant regions lay the reported targets of nearly half of spike-specific TCRs. Regions 160-218 and 743-854 dominated among vaccine-associated CD4 TCRs spanning spike. Among those given AZD1222, only 6 or 7 were seropositive at baseline.

Only in-frame clones appear in the TCRdb table, and some are missing; sequencing was by immunoSEQ multiplex PCR. There are 110,000 to 150,000 clones in the sample; about 94% occur only once, and 5% to 6.5% lies in the top ten. V lost 4 bases and J lost 4; bases outside the gene matches: 4. The length of the CDR3 is 14 residues. Germline V gives CDR1 SGHRS, CDR2 YFSETQ. Concerning this clone: Its target is not known.

This TCR was sampled from an adult in good health. The sample was peripheral blood, taken on day 0 of AZD1222 vaccination. The V and J genes are TRBV5-1 and TRBJ2-7, with 11 bases that match TRBD1. The CDR3 loop reads CASSAGQGVYEQYF. DNA of the CDR3: TGCGCCAGCAGCGCGGGACAGGGGGTGTACGAGCAGTACTTC.